This T cell receptor beta chain was identified during a study of shared clonotypes between healthy human individuals. Unsorted PBMC replicate PCRs used about 310 ng DNA, tens of thousands of T cell genomes. Ten immunoSEQ deep assay plates were used to sequence the DNA of unsorted PBMCs. In the authors' workflow: ImmunoSEQ gave junction-only sequences without quality scores, so filtering differed. The data were produced by immunoSEQ multiplex PCR, yet TCRdb's version contains in-frame clones alone and is incomplete. That table supplies the V and J calls and clone size; D and trimming were determined from the DNA. This table has about 480,000 clones, more than 65% appearing once. Every donor, a Caucasian adult, lived in Nashville, Tennessee. The V gene's germline CDR1 is SGHTA and CDR2 FQGTGA. The CDR3 has 15 amino acids. Trimming pared 6 bases from V and 4 bases from J, leaving 16 bases between.

The chain employs TRBV7-3 and TRBJ2-1; D is ambiguous. Sequenced input: PBMCs. This clonotype was obtained from a woman aged 40-49 years in good health. Some clones in this sample may be carry-over from other donors' samples. DNA for the CDR3: TGTGCCAGCAGTCCTTACATATCACAGTACAATGAGCAGTTCTTC. It is translated as CASSPYISQYNEQFF.